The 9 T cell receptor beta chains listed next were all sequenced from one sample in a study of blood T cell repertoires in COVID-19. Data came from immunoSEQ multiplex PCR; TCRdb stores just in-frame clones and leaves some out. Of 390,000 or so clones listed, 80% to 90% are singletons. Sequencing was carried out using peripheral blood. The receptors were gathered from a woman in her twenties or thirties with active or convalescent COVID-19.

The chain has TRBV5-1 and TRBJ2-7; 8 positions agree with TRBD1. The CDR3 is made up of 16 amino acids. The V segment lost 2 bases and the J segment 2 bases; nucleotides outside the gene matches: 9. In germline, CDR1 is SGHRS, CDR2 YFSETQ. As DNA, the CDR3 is TGCGCCAGCAGCTTTAGCCCGGGACAGGCGACCTACGAGCAGTACTTC. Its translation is CASSFSPGQATYEQYF.

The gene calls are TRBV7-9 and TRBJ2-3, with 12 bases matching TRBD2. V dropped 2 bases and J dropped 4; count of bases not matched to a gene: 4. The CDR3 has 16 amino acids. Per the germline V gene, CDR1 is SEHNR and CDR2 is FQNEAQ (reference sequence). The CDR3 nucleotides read TGTGCCAGCAGCTTACCTAGCGGGGGGGCGCCAGATACGCAGTATTTT. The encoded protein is CASSLPSGGAPDTQYF.

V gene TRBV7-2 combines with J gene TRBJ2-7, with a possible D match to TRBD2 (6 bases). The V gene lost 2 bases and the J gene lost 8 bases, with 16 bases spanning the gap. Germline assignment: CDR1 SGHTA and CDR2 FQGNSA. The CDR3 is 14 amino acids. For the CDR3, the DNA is TGTGCCAGCAGCTTACCTCGACTAGGATCACAGCAGTACTTC. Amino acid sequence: CASSLPRLGSQQYF.

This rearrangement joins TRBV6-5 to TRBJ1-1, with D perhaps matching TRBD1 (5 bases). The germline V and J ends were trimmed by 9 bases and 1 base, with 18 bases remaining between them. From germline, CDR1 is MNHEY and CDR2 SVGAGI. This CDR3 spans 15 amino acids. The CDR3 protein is CASWRFGGKNTEAFF. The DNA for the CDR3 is TGTGCCAGTTGGAGGTTTGGGGGGAAGAACACTGAAGCTTTCTTT.

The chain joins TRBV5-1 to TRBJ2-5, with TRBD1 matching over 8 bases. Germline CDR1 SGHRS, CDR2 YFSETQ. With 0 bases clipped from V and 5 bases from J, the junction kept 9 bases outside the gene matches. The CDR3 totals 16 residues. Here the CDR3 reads CASSLGSGRGRETQYF. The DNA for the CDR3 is TGCGCCAGCAGCTTGGGATCCGGCAGGGGGCGGGAGACCCAGTACTTC.

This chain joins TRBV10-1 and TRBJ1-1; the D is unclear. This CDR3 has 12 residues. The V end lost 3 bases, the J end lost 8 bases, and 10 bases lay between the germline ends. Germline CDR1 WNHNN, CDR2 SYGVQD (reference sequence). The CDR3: CASSDYRGEAFF. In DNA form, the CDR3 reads TGCGCCAGCAGTGATTACCGAGGGGAAGCTTTCTTT.

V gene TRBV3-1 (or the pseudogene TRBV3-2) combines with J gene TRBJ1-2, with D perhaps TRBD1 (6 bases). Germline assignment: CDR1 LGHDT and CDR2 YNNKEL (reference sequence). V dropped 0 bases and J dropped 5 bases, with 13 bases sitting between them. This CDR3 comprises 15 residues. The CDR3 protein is CASSQESDRQYGYTF. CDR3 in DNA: TGTGCCAGCAGCCAAGAATCAGACAGGCAGTATGGCTACACCTTC.

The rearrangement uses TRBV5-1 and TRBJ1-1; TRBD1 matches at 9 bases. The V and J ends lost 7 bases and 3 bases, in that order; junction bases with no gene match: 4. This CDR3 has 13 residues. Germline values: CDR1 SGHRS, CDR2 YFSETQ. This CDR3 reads CASWDRVDTEAFF. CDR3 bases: TGCGCCAGCTGGGACAGGGTGGACACTGAAGCTTTCTTT.

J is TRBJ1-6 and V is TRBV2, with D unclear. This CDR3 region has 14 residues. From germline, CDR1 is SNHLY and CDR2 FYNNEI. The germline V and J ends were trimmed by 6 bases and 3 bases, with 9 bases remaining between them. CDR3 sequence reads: CASRSRDYNSPLHF. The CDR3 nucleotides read TGTGCCAGCAGATCTCGGGACTATAATTCACCCCTCCACTTT.